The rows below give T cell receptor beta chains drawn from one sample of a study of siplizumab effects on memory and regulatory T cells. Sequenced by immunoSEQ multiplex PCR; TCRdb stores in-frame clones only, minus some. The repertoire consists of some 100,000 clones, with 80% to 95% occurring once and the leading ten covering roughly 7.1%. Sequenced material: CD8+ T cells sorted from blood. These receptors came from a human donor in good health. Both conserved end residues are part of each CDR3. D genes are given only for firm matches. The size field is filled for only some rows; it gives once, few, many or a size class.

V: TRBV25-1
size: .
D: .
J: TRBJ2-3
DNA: TGTGCCAGCAGTTCCCTCGACGGGGGAGATACGCAGTATTTT
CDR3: CASSSLDGGDTQYF

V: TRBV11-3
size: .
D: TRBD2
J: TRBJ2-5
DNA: TGTGCTAGCAGCATCGAGACTAGCGGGTTCCAAGAGACCCAGTACTTC
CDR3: CASSIETSGFQETQYF

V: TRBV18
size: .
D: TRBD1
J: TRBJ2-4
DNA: TGTGCCAGCTCGCACCGGGACAGGGAAAACATTCAGTACTTC
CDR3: CASSHRDRENIQYF

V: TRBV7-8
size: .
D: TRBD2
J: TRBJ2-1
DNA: TGTGCCAGCAGCTTGCCGGGGACTAGCGGGAGGGCCGTGGGCAATGAGCAGTTCTTC
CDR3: CASSLPGTSGRAVGNEQFF

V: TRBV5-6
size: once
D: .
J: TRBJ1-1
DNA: TGTGCCAGCAGCTTGGGGGGTAACACTGAAGCTTTCTTT
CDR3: CASSLGGNTEAFF

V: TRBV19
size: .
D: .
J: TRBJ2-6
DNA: TGTGCCAGTAGTATGGGTACGTCTGGGGCCAACGTCCTGACTTTC
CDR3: CASSMGTSGANVLTF

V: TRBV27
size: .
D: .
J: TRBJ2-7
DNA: TGTGCCAGCAGTTTCGGTGGCAAAACCTACGAGCAGTACTTC
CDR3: CASSFGGKTYEQYF

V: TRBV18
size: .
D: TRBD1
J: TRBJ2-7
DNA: TGTGCCAGCTCCCCGGACAGGGTGAGCTCCTACGAGCAGTACTTC
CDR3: CASSPDRVSSYEQYF

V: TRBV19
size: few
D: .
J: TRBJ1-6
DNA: TGTGCCAGTAGTATAGATCAACAGGGTTACGCACCCCTCCACTTT
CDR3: CASSIDQQGYAPLHF

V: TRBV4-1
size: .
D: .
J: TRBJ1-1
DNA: TGCGCCAGCAGCCTTCACCCGGGGGGGGACCCTGAAGCTTTCTTT
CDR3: CASSLHPGGDPEAFF

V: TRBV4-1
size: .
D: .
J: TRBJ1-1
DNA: TGCGCCAGCAGCCAAGTCTCTATGCCTGAAGCTTTCTTT
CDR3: CASSQVSMPEAFF

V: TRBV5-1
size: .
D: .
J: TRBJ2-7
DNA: TGCGCCAGCAGCTTGGAGAACTCCGACGAGCAGTACTTC
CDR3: CASSLENSDEQYF

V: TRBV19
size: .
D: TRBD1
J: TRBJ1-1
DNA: TGTGCCAGTAGTATACCAGGGGGCCTAGATGAAGCTTTCTTT
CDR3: CASSIPGGLDEAFF

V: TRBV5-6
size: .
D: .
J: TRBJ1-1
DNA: TGTGCCAGCAGCTTGGGGGGACTGAGAACTGAAGCTTTCTTT
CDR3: CASSLGGLRTEAFF

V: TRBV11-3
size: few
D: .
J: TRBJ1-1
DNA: TGTGCCAGCAGCTCCGGTCAGGACGGCTCCAACAAGGACACTGAAGCTTTCTTT
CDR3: CASSSGQDGSNKDTEAFF

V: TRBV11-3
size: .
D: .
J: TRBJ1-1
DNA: TGTGCCAGCAGACAACAGGGAGTCACTGAAGCTTTCTTT
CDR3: CASRQQGVTEAFF

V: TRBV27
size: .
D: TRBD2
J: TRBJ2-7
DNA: TGTGCCAGCAGTTTATCGGCGGGGGACTACGAGCAGTACTTT
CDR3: CASSLSAGDYEQYF

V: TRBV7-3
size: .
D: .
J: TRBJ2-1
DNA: TGTGCCAGCAGCTTATCAGGGGCGGCCTACAATGAGCAGTTCTTC
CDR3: CASSLSGAAYNEQFF

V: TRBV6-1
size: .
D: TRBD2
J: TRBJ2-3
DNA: TGCGCCGCGGGGGGCAGGGGCGCAGATACGCAGTATTTT
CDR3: CAAGGRGADTQYF

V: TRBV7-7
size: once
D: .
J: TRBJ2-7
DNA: TGTGCTAGCAGCCCCACGACTGCGTCCTACGAGCAGTACTTC
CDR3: CASSPTTASYEQYF

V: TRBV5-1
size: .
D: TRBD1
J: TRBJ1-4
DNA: TGCGCCAGCAGCTTGGGGGACAGGGCCTTTAATGAAAAACTGTTTTTT
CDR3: CASSLGDRAFNEKLFF

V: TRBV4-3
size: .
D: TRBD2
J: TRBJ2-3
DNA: TGCGCCAGCAGCCCCCAGACCGCGGGAGGGACAGATACGCAGTATTTT
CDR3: CASSPQTAGGTDTQYF

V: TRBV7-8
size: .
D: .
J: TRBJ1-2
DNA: TGTGCCAGCAGCTTAGGCCAGGCTCCGTACTATGGCTACACCTTC
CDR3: CASSLGQAPYYGYTF

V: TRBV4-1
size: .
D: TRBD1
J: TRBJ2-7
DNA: TGCGCCAGCAGCCAAGGAGGGACAGCGACCTACGAGCAGTACTTC
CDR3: CASSQGGTATYEQYF

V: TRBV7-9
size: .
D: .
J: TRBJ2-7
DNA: TGTGCCAGCAGCTTCGGGGGAAAGAGCACCTACGAGCAGTACTTC
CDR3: CASSFGGKSTYEQYF